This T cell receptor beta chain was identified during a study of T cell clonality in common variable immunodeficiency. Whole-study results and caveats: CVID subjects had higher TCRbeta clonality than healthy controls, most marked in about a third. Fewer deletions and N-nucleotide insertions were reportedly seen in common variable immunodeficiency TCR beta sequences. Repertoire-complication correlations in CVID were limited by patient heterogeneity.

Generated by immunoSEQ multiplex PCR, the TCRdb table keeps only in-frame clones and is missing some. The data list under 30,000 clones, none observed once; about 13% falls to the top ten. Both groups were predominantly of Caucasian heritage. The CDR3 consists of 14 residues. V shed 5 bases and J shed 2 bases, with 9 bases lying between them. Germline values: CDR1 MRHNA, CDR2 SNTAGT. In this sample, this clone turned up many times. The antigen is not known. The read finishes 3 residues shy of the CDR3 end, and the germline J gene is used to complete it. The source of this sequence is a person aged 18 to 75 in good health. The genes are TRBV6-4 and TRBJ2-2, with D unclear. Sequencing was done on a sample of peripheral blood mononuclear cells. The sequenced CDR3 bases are TGTGCCAGCAGTCCCAGCGCCAACACCGGGGAG. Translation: CASSPSANTGE. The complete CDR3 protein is CASSPSANTGELFF.